The rows below give T cell receptor beta chains drawn from one sample of a study of T cells in localized non-small cell lung cancer. The repertoire was sequenced with immunoSEQ multiplex PCR; TCRdb's copy has only in-frame clones and lacks some. The sample gives fewer than 100,000 clones, around 90% of which show up once; more than 14% is in the top ten. Sequencing used peripheral blood, obtained before any cancer treatment. All receptors derive from a man aged 40-75 years with stage I squamous cell lung carcinoma. The CDR3 runs from the conserved cysteine through the conserved F or W. Fields, in order: J gene, V gene, clone size, D gene, CDR3 length, CDR3 protein, CDR3 DNA. A D gene is named only where the DNA matches it firmly. Rows give clone size only sometimes, using once, few, many, or a class for an expanded clone.

>TRBJ2-3|TRBV7-3|.|.|15
CASSPRRGFADTQYF
TGTGCCAGCAGCCCGAGAAGGGGTTTCGCAGATACGCAGTATTTT
>TRBJ2-2|TRBV7-3|.|TRBD2|20
CASSAGLGLAGGPGTGELFF
TGTGCCAGCAGCGCGGGCCTGGGACTAGCGGGGGGGCCTGGCACCGGGGAGCTGTTTTTT
>TRBJ2-7|TRBV6-1|.|.|13
CASSALNGGEQYF
TGTGCCAGCAGTGCTCTTAATGGGGGGGAGCAGTACTTC
>TRBJ2-6|TRBV19|.|TRBD1|15
CASSDRVLGANVLTF
TGTGCCAGTAGTGACAGGGTTCTCGGGGCCAACGTCCTGACTTTC
>TRBJ2-1|TRBV25-1|.|TRBD1|15
CASPLKDRGDNEQFF
TGTGCCAGTCCCTTAAAGGACAGGGGAGACAATGAGCAGTTCTTC
>TRBJ1-6|TRBV27|.|TRBD1|14
CASKLDREWSPLHF
TGTGCCAGCAAGTTAGACAGGGAATGGTCACCCCTCCACTTT
>TRBJ1-1|TRBV29-1|.|TRBD1|14
CSVEQGVGYTEAFF
TGCAGCGTTGAACAGGGGGTAGGGTACACTGAAGCTTTCTTT
>TRBJ1-2|TRBV19|.|.|16
CASSMVGVTGNYGYTF
TGTGCCAGTAGTATGGTAGGGGTTACGGGTAACTATGGCTACACCTTC
>TRBJ2-7|TRBV10-2|.|.|11
CASSEGYEQYF
TGCGCCAGCAGTGAAGGCTACGAGCAGTACTTC
>TRBJ2-7|TRBV9|.|.|15
CASSVSGGSSYEQYF
TGTGCCAGCAGCGTTTCAGGGGGGAGCTCCTACGAGCAGTACTTC
>TRBJ1-1|TRBV29-1|once|.|14
CSVVALTVGTEAFF
TGCAGCGTGGTAGCATTGACCGTGGGCACTGAAGCTTTCTTT
>TRBJ1-1|TRBV5-1|.|TRBD1|14
CASGPGTGNTEAFF
TGCGCCAGCGGGCCCGGGACAGGGAACACTGAAGCTTTCTTT
>TRBJ1-5|TRBV6-1|.|.|14
CASSEQGFNQPQHF
TGTGCCAGCAGTGAGCAGGGATTCAATCAGCCCCAGCATTTT
>TRBJ2-6|TRBV6-1|.|.|14
CATKDGSGANVLTF
TGTGCCACCAAGGATGGTTCTGGGGCCAACGTCCTGACTTTC
>TRBJ2-5|TRBV6-1|.|.|12
CASSEYEETQYF
TGTGCCAGCAGTGAGTACGAAGAGACCCAGTACTTC
>TRBJ2-2|TRBV4-2|.|.|16
CASSQLAISNTGELFF
TGTGCCAGCAGCCAATTAGCGATTTCGAACACCGGGGAGCTGTTTTTT
>TRBJ2-3|TRBV11-3|.|.|16
CASSPRFGGIEDTQYF
TGTGCCAGCAGCCCGCGCTTCGGGGGCATTGAAGATACGCAGTATTTT
>TRBJ2-1|TRBV5-1|once|.|12
CASSLAFDEQFF
TGCGCCAGCAGCTTGGCTTTCGATGAGCAGTTCTTC
>TRBJ1-5|TRBV5-1|.|.|14
CASSLSSMNQPQHF
TGCGCCAGCAGCTTGTCGTCCATGAATCAGCCCCAGCATTTT
>TRBJ1-1|TRBV5-1|.|.|15
CASSLSRGANTEAFF
TGCGCCAGCAGCCTTTCCCGGGGTGCGAACACTGAAGCTTTCTTT
>TRBJ1-2|TRBV5-1|.|.|15
CASSLGQPNNYGYTF
TGCGCCAGCAGCTTAGGGCAGCCCAACAACTATGGCTACACCTTC
>TRBJ1-1|TRBV18|.|TRBD1|14
CASSPQGAATEAFF
TGTGCCAGCTCACCACAGGGGGCCGCCACTGAAGCTTTCTTT
>TRBJ1-6|TRBV11-2|.|.|14
CASSPWGAREPLHF
TGTGCCAGCAGCCCCTGGGGAGCCAGGGAGCCCCTCCACTTT
>TRBJ1-1|TRBV30|.|.|11
CAWGVDTEAFF
TGTGCCTGGGGGGTGGACACTGAAGCTTTCTTT
>TRBJ2-3|TRBV5-1|.|.|14
CASSLVPSTDTQYF
TGCGCCAGCAGCTTGGTTCCTAGCACAGATACGCAGTATTTT
>TRBJ2-3|TRBV5-1|.|.|14
CASSLGYLRDTQYF
TGCGCCAGCAGCTTGGGGTACCTTAGGGATACGCAGTATTTT
>TRBJ2-1|TRBV6-5|few|TRBD2|15
CASSLLAGGPNEQFF
TGTGCCAGCAGTTTACTAGCGGGGGGGCCCAATGAGCAGTTCTTC
>TRBJ2-3|TRBV6-1|.|TRBD1|16
CASSARDRGNSGTQYF
TGTGCCAGCAGTGCCCGGGACAGGGGGAATTCGGGTACGCAGTATTTT
>TRBJ1-2|TRBV15|.|.|11
CATSSGTGYTF
TGTGCCACCAGCAGCGGGACTGGCTACACCTTC
>TRBJ2-3|TRBV4-1|.|TRBD1|20
CASSQSGTDRGQGLTDTQYF
TGCGCCAGCAGCCAATCTGGGACGGACAGGGGACAGGGTTTAACAGATACGCAGTATTTT
>TRBJ1-6|TRBV5-6|.|.|11
CASSRGSPLHF
TGTGCCAGCAGCCGTGGTTCACCCCTCCACTTT
>TRBJ2-6|TRBV5-1|.|.|15
CASSLGFTGANVLTF
TGCGCCAGCAGCTTGGGGTTCACAGGGGCCAACGTCCTGACTTTC
>TRBJ1-1|TRBV28|.|TRBD1|15
CASSLGSTGGTEAFF
TGTGCCAGCAGTTTAGGATCGACAGGGGGAACTGAAGCTTTCTTT
>TRBJ1-2|TRBV11-2|.|.|16
CASSLSPGRAGIGYTF
TGTGCCAGCAGCTTAAGCCCGGGCAGGGCAGGAATTGGCTACACCTTC
>TRBJ2-3|TRBV7-3|once|.|17
CASSPRPTARHTDTQYF
TGTGCCAGCAGCCCGCGTCCCACAGCGCGACACACAGATACGCAGTATTTT
>TRBJ1-1|TRBV6-1|.|.|14
CASSRGFGNTEAFF
TGTGCCAGCAGTCGGGGATTCGGGAACACTGAAGCTTTCTTT
>TRBJ1-6|TRBV7-2|once|.|16
CASSLARGREGSPLHF
TGTGCCAGCAGCTTGGCGCGGGGGCGGGAGGGTTCACCCCTCCACTTT
>TRBJ1-6|TRBV18|.|.|17
CASSTTYQDPSGSPLHF
TGTGCCAGCTCAACCACGTACCAGGACCCAAGCGGCTCACCCCTCCACTTT
>TRBJ1-1|TRBV7-6|.|.|13
CASSDSVNTEAFF
TGTGCCAGCAGCGACAGTGTAAATACTGAAGCTTTCTTT
>TRBJ1-3|TRBV7-9|.|TRBD1|16
CASSLMDRGIRNTIYF
TGTGCCAGCAGCTTAATGGACAGGGGAATTCGAAACACCATATATTTT
>TRBJ1-5|TRBV4-2|.|.|14
CASSQGTSNQPQHF
TGTGCCAGCAGCCAAGGAACCAGCAATCAGCCCCAGCATTTT
>TRBJ1-2|TRBV6-1|.|.|10
CATTAIGYTF
TGTGCCACCACAGCGATCGGCTACACCTTC
>TRBJ1-3|TRBV5-1|.|.|15
CASSLEGPPGNTIYF
TGCGCCAGCAGCTTGGAAGGGCCTCCTGGAAACACCATATATTTT
>TRBJ1-2|TRBV5-1|.|TRBD1|16
CASSETGKYRRYGYTF
TGCGCCAGCAGTGAGACAGGGAAATATCGCAGGTATGGCTACACCTTC
>TRBJ1-5|TRBV15|.|.|15
CATSHETGGGQPQHF
TGTGCCACCAGCCACGAGACGGGGGGTGGTCAGCCCCAGCATTTT
>TRBJ1-2|TRBV2|.|TRBD1|13
CASSEQGGGGYTF
TGTGCCAGCAGTGAACAGGGGGGCGGTGGCTACACCTTC
>TRBJ2-3|TRBV6-1|once|TRBD1|14
CASSEKQGSDTQYF
TGTGCCAGCAGTGAGAAACAGGGGTCAGATACGCAGTATTTT
>TRBJ1-3|TRBV6-5|.|.|14
CASIPESSGNTIYF
TGTGCCAGCATCCCGGAGAGCTCTGGAAACACCATATATTTT
>TRBJ2-5|TRBV9|few|TRBD1|15
CASSVGKDRGQTQYF
TGTGCCAGCAGCGTAGGAAAGGACAGGGGTCAGACCCAGTACTTC
>TRBJ2-2|TRBV5-6|.|.|15
CASIPAWANTGELFF
TGTGCCAGCATCCCGGCGTGGGCTAACACCGGGGAGCTGTTTTTT
>TRBJ2-1|TRBV19|.|TRBD1|14
CATSPWQGANEQFF
TGTGCCACCAGCCCTTGGCAGGGGGCTAATGAGCAGTTCTTC
>TRBJ2-7|TRBV5-1|.|TRBD1|14
CASSLTGGNYEQYF
TGCGCCAGCAGCTTGACAGGGGGGAACTACGAGCAGTACTTC
>TRBJ2-5|TRBV25-1|.|.|13
CASSEDNLGTQYF
TGTGCCAGCAGTGAAGACAATTTGGGGACCCAGTACTTC
>TRBJ1-3|TRBV6-1|.|.|15
CASSEAPTSGNTIYF
TGTGCCAGCAGTGAAGCTCCGACTTCTGGAAACACCATATATTTT
>TRBJ2-7|TRBV27|.|.|15
CASSLLGQGPYEQYF
TGTGCCAGCAGTTTATTAGGGCAGGGCCCCTACGAGCAGTACTTC